These 10 T cell receptor beta chains share one sample of origin, sequenced in a study of blood T cell repertoires in COVID-19. Data came from immunoSEQ multiplex PCR; TCRdb stores just in-frame clones and leaves some out. Of 450,000 to 500,000 clones in the sample, 70% to 90% are singletons; the top ten hold under 4%. Sequenced input: peripheral blood. All receptors derive from a human donor in a cohort sampled during active COVID-19.

This chain connects TRBV11-2 to TRBJ2-1; TRBD1 agrees at 9 bases. The germline V gene encodes CDR1 SGHAT and CDR2 FQNNGV. This CDR3 comprises 15 residues. Trimming cost V 1 base and J 7 bases; bases outside gene matches: 5. CDR3 amino acids: CASSLAGQGNNEQFF. Written as DNA, the CDR3 is TGTGCCAGCAGCTTAGCGGGACAGGGTAATAATGAGCAGTTCTTC.

V is TRBV14 and J is TRBJ2-1, with 7 bases that match TRBD2. From germline, CDR1 is SGHDN and CDR2 FVKESK. V dropped 3 bases and J dropped 0; count of bases not matched to a gene: 2. CDR3 length: 15 residues. This CDR3 reads CASSHPGGSYNEQFF. The CDR3 region has the DNA TGTGCCAGCAGCCATCCGGGGGGCTCCTACAATGAGCAGTTCTTC.

The chain has TRBV27 and TRBJ2-7; TRBD1 is a possible D gene (6 bases). Germline CDR1 MNHEY, CDR2 SMNVEV (reference sequence). Deletions cut 5 bases from V and 3 bases from J, with 14 bases between. This CDR3 contains 14 residues. The CDR3 nucleotides are TGTGCCAGCAGTGAAACCCGACAGGTCTACGAGCAGTACTTC. It is translated as CASSETRQVYEQYF.

V is TRBV5-1 and J is TRBJ1-1; 9 positions agree with TRBD1. Germline CDR1 SGHRS, CDR2 YFSETQ. The CDR3 is 16 residues long. V dropped 2 bases and J dropped 1; count of bases not matched to a gene: 6. The CDR3 protein is CASSLAWTGENTEAFF. CDR3 nucleotide sequence: TGCGCCAGCAGCTTAGCCTGGACAGGGGAGAACACTGAAGCTTTCTTT.

This sequence joins TRBV6-2 or TRBV6-3 and TRBJ1-5, with D unclear. Germline V gives CDR1 MNHEY, CDR2 SVGEGT. The CDR3 has 13 residues. V lost 5 bases and J lost 4, with 9 bases in between. CDR3 bases: TGTGCCAGCAGTCCCGACTGGAATCAGCCCCAGCATTTT. Translating gives CASSPDWNQPQHF.

The chain recombines TRBV18 with TRBJ2-3; 7 nucleotides match TRBD1. The germline gives CDR1 KGHSH, CDR2 LQKENI. V was clipped by 3 bases and J by 5 bases; unmatched bases: 8. This CDR3 region has 15 residues. The CDR3 loop reads CASSPEQGMLDTQYF. The CDR3 region has the DNA TGTGCCAGCTCACCGGAACAGGGGATGCTAGATACGCAGTATTTT.

This clone was seen once. The chain carries TRBV11-3 and TRBJ2-1, with 8 bases aligning to TRBD1. The CDR3 contains 14 residues. Germline V lookup: CDR1 SGHNT, CDR2 YENEEA. Germline trimming cut 1 base from V and 9 bases from J; bases unmatched to any gene: 5. The CDR3 DNA reads as TGTGCCAGCAGCTTAGGAGACAGGGGACGTGAGCAGTTCTTC. Encoded protein: CASSLGDRGREQFF.

This chain links TRBV19 with TRBJ2-2; 9 nucleotides line up with TRBD2. The germline V gene has CDR1 LNHDA and CDR2 SQIVND (reference sequence). V was pared by 7 bases and J by 4 bases, with 7 bases of the junction left unmatched. The CDR3 totals 15 residues. CDR3 DNA: TGTGCCAGTATTCCTAGCGGGAAGGGCACCGGGGAGCTGTTTTTT. Amino acid sequence: CASIPSGKGTGELFF.

This clone occurred once. The chain recombines TRBV7-8 with TRBJ1-1; 9 bases map to TRBD1. Germline CDR1 reads SGHVS; CDR2 reads FQNEAQ. With 5 bases clipped from V and 3 bases from J, the junction kept 16 bases outside the gene matches. The CDR3 has 18 amino acids. CDR3 bases: TGTGCCAGCAGCCCGAAAACAGGGGGCCGGTTGGGGTACACTGAAGCTTTCTTT. Translation: CASSPKTGGRLGYTEAFF.

This clone has only one observation. This chain links TRBV7-2 with TRBJ2-2, with 10 nucleotides matching TRBD2. In germline, CDR1 is SGHTA, CDR2 FQGNSA. Losses at the gene ends were 5 bases for V and 0 bases for J; bases not matched to a gene: 3. There are 16 residues in the CDR3. CDR3 nucleotide sequence: TGTGCCAGCAGCCTACTAGCGGGAACGAACACCGGGGAGCTGTTTTTT. It specifies CASSLLAGTNTGELFF. Filled out from reference TRBV7-2 and TRBJ2-2, the complete variable domain reads GAGVSQSPSNKVTEKGKDVELRCDPISGHTALYWYRQSLGQGLEFLIYFQGNSAPDKSGLPSDRFSAERTGGSVSTLTIQRTQQEDSAVYLCASSLLAGTNTGELFFGEGSRLTVL.